This TCR beta chain was sequenced during a study of T cell responses to AZD1222 COVID-19 vaccine. Regarding the study as a whole: Just six or seven AZD1222 recipients tested seropositive at baseline. Reportedly, nearly half of unique spike TCRs recognized epitopes outside B.1.351/B.1.1.7 mutations. The breadth and depth of Spike-specific TCRs increased once two AZD1222 doses had been given.

Repertoires were generated with immunoSEQ multiplex PCR, while TCRdb's copy carries only in-frame clones and drops some. Here the sample spans around 170,000 clones, roughly 91% being singletons. This clone was detected a few times. As yet, its antigen is unknown. The germline V gene has CDR1 MDHEN and CDR2 SYDVKM. This CDR3 has 15 amino acids. Trimming shortened V by 4 bases and J by 4 bases, and 17 bases separated the two germline ends. This receptor was obtained from an adult who received the AZD1222 COVID-19 vaccine. The sample was peripheral blood, taken 28 days after the second AZD1222 dose. This chain joins TRBV28 and TRBJ2-7; no clear D. CDR3 region: CASSSPPPPQYEQYF. CDR3 bases: TGTGCCAGCAGTTCCCCCCCTCCCCCCCAGTACGAGCAGTACTTC.